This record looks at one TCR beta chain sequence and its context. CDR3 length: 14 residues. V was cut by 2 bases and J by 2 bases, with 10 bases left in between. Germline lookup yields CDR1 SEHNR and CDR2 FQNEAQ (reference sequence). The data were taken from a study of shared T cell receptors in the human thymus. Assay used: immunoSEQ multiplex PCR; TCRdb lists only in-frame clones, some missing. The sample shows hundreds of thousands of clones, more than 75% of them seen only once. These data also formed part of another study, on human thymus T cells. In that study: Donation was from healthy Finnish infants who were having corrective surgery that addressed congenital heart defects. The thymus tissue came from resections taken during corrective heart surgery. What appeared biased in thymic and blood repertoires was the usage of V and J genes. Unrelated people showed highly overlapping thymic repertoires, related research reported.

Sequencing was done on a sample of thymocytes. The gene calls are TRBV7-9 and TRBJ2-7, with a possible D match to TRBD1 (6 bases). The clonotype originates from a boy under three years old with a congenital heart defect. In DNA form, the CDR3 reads TGTGCCAGCAGCTTAAGCAGGGGACCCTACGAGCAGTACTTC. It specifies CASSLSRGPYEQYF.